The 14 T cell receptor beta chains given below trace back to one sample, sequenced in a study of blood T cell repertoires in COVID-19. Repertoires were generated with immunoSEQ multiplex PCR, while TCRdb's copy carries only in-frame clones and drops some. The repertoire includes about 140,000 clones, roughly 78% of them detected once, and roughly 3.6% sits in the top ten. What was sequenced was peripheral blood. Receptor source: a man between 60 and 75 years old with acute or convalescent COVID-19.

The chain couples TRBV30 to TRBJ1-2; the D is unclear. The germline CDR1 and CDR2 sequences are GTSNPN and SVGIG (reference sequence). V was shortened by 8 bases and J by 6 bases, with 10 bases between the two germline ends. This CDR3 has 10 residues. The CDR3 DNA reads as TGTGCCCGAGAGGGTAATGGCTACACCTTC. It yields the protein CAREGNGYTF.

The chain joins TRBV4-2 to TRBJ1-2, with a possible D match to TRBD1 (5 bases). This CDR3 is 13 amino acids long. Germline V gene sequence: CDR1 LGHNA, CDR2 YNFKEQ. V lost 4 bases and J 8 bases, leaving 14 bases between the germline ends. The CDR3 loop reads CASSPSDKGGYTF. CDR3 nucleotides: TGTGCCAGCAGCCCCTCGGACAAGGGCGGCTACACCTTC.

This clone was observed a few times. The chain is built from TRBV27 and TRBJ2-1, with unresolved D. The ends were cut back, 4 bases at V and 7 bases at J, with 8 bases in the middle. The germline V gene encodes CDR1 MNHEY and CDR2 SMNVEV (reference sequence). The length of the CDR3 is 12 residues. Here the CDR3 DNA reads TGTGCCAGCAGTTCACTGAGGAATGAGCAGTTCTTC. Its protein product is CASSSLRNEQFF.

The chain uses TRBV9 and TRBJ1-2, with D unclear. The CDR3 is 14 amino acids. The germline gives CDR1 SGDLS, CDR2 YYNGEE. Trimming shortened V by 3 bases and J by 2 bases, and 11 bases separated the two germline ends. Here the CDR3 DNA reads TGTGCCAGCAGCGACCTCTGGGCAAACTATGGCTACACCTTC. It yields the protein CASSDLWANYGYTF.

The CDR3 DNA sequence: TGTGCCAGCAGTTTAGACAGCCTAACTGGCTACACCTTC. This gives the protein CASSLDSLTGYTF. The V and J genes are TRBV12-3 or TRBV12-4 and TRBJ1-2; D unclear. The CDR3 runs 13 residues. V dropped 1 base and J dropped 7 bases, with 10 bases sitting between them.

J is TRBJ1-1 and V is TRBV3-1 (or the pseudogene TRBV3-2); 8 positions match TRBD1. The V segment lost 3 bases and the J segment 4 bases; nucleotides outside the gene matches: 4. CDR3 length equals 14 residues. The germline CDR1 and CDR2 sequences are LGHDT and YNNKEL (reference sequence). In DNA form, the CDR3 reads TGTGCCAGCAGCCATACAGGGGGGGGCACTGAAGCTTTCTTT. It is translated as CASSHTGGGTEAFF.

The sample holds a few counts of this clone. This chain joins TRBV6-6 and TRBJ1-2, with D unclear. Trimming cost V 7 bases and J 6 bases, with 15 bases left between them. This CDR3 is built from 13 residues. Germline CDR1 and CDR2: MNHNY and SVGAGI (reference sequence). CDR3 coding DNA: TGTGCCAGCAAGTTCCGGGATTCAGATGGCTACACCTTC. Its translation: CASKFRDSDGYTF.

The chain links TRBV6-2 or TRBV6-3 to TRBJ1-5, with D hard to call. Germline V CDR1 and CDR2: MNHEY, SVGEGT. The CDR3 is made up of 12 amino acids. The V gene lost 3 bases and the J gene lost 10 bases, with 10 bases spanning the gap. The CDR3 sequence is CASSYRELPQHF. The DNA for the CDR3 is TGTGCCAGCAGTTATCGGGAACTCCCCCAGCATTTT.

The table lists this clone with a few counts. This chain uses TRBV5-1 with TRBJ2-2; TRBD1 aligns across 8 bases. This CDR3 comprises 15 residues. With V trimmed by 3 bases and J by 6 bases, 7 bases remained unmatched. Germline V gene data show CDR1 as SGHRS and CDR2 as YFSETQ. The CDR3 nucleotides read TGCGCCAGCAGCTCGTTGACAGGGGTGGCCGGGGAGCTGTTTTTT. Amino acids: CASSSLTGVAGELFF.

CDR3 bases: TGTGCCAGCAGTTTGGTTGGGTCAGCTAGCTCCTACGAGCAGTACTTC. It yields the protein CASSLVGSASSYEQYF. The V call is TRBV28, the J call TRBJ2-7; D unresolved. The germline V and J ends were trimmed by 3 bases and 0 bases, with 15 bases remaining between them. This CDR3 has 16 amino acids. Germline V gene sequence: CDR1 MDHEN, CDR2 SYDVKM. The whole variable domain, filled in from reference TRBV28 and TRBJ2-7, reads DVKVTQSSRYLVKRTGEKVFLECVQDMDHENMFWYRQDPGLGLRLIYFSYDVKMKEKGDIPEGYSVSREKKERFSLILESASTNQTSMYLCASSLVGSASSYEQYFGPGTRLTVT.

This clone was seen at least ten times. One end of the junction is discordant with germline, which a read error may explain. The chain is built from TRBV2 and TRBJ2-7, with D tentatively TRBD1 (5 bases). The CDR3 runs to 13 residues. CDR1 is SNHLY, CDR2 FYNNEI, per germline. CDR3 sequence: CASSEGYGAETKF. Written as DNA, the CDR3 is TGTGCCAGCAGTGAGGGGTATGGGGCGGAAACCAAATTC.

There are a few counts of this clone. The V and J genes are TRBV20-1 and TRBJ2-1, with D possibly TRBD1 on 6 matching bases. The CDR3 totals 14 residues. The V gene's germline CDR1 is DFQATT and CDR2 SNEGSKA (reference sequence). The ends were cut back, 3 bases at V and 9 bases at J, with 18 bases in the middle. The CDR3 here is CSASALQGLGEQFF. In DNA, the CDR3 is TGCAGTGCTAGTGCGTTACAGGGTTTGGGTGAGCAGTTCTTC.

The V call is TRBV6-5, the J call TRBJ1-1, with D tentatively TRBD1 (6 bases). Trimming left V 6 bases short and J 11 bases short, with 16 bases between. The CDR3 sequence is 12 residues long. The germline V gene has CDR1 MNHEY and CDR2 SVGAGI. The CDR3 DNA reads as TGTGCCAGCAGCGGGGGGCCGGGAGGGGCTTTCTTT. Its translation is CASSGGPGGAFF.

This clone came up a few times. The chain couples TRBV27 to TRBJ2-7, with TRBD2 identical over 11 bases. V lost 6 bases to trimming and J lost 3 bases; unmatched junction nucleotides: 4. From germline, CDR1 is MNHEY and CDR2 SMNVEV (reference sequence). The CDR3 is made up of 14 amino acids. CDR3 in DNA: TGTGCCAGCAGACCCGGGACTAGCGGCTACGAGCAGTACTTC. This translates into CASRPGTSGYEQYF.